Detailed here is one TCR beta chain. Its antigen is still unknown. No clone much larger than this one lies a single base away; base qualities are absent. In the ViraFEST assay, PBMC were stimulated with viral peptide pools, and TCR sequencing was then used to find antigen-specific CD4+ T cell clonotypes based on their expansion. After less than 13 days of culture, CD4+ T cells were isolated with the EasySep CD4+ T cell isolation kit. PCR-confirmed SARS-CoV-2 infection had occurred in convalescent patients between March and December 2020, before the Alpha, Beta and Delta variants emerged in the United States. Around 2 million PBMC per well were cultured in IMDM with about 5% human AB serum, 8 to 10 IU/ml IL-2 and gentamicin, plus 10 ug/ml peptides. On days 3 and 7, half of the culture medium was replaced with fresh IL-2-containing medium. Unless noted otherwise, every peptide stimulation condition was cultured in triplicate wells. PBMC were separated from whole blood using Ficoll-Paque Plus gradient centrifugation and were then either cryopreserved at -140C or used fresh. The QIAamp micro DNA kit was used to extract genomic DNA from the cultured CD4+ T cells.

Measured from the cysteine to the phenylalanine, the CDR3 is 19 residues long. CDR3 DNA only is kept here, 57 bases in frame from base 1. From the germline V gene, CDR1 is SGHRS and CDR2 is YFSETQ. Trimming takes 0 bases from V and 4 bases from J, and the germline ends sit 26 bases apart. This entry is derived from a study of vaccination effects on CD4 cells after COVID-19 (dated by TCRdb to the early 2020s). At the level of the whole study: Each participant got two doses of an mRNA SARS-CoV-2 vaccine, either BNT162b2 or mRNA-1273. Pre-vaccine samples were drawn from two convalescent patients 16 days and one week before the first dose, at 142 and 148 days after COVID-19 diagnosis. In both COVID-19 convalescent patients and infection-naive vaccine recipients, the study compared SARS-CoV-2 spike-specific CD4+ TCR repertoires from before mRNA vaccination with those from after it. A total of some eleven COVID-19 convalescent patients and 4 SARS-CoV-2-naive healthy vaccine recipients were included in the full study. Cultures from other donors in the study were sequenced using the Oncomine TCR Beta short-read assay on an Illumina iSeq 100.

Beyond this particular receptor, the publication reports: For convalescent patients, new clones induced by the vaccine made up most of the post-vaccine spike-reactive repertoire, and these new clones were largely distinct from the clones induced by infection. Marked clonal contraction was observed in both infection-induced and vaccine-induced clones at late post-vaccination timepoints, consistent with waning T cell responses. The study was limited by a small number of convalescent patients and lacked early post-infection timepoints.

The library was produced with the immunoSEQ multiplex PCR assay. DNA from the cultured and isolated CD4+ T cells underwent TCR beta CDR3 sequencing. In the source study's methods: Non-productive TCR sequences were removed, reads were trimmed to the CDR3 region, and CDR3s of at least 7 amino acids were retained. Antigen-specific clonotypes were identified using the MANAFEST web app by comparison of expansion in peptide wells against reference cultures. To count as positive, a clone had to show expansion at FDR<0.05 compared with the reference and with all other wells, an odds ratio above 5, and a frequency above 0.1% in two replicate wells. Cross-reactive clonotypes were defined as significantly expanded in SARS-CoV-2 spike wells and in at least one common cold coronavirus spike condition. CDR3 similarity was assessed by Levenshtein distance with the stringdist R package, and unrooted trees were built with ape in R 3.6.1. The immuneACCESS repertoire file appears here via TCRdb, limited to in-frame rearrangements. These files lack a portion of the clones; in checked studies, under half of the deficit traces to unresolved V genes, and the cause of the others is not known. That table furnishes V, J and clone size, whereas the DNA furnished D and trimming. The sample table records under 25,000 clones; 70% to 80% of these occur just once. Of the sample, around 40% is held by the ten largest clones.

The V and J segments used are TRBV5-1 and TRBJ2-7; the D gene may be TRBD1 or TRBD2, since each aligns over 5 bases. This clonotype originated in a human donor who had a prior SARS-CoV-2 infection. The starting material was CD4+ T cells from PBMCs cultured with a peptide pool, obtained before COVID-19 vaccination. The nucleotide sequence is given as TGCGCCAGCAGCTTGGGTCCGTTTACCGGGACCAAGCTTGGTTACGAGCAGTACTTC. The translation is CASSLGPFTGTKLGYEQYF.